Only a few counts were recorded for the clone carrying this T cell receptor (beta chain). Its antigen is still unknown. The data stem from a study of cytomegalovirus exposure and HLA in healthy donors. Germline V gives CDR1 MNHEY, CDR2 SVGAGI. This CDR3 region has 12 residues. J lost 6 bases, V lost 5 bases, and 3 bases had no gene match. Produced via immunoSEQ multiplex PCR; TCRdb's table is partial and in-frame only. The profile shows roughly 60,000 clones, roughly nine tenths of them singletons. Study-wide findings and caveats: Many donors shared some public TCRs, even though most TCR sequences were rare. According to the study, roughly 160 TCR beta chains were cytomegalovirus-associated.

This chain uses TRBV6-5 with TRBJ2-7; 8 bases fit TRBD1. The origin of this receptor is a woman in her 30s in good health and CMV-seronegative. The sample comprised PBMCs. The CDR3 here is CASSGDRGEQYF. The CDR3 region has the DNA TGTGCCAGCAGTGGAGACAGGGGCGAGCAGTACTTC.